This TCR beta chain is from a study of patients and donors after allogeneic stem cell transplantation. Trimming cost V 4 bases and J 4 bases, with 14 bases left between them. The CDR3 is made up of 15 amino acids. TCRdb reanalysed the RT-PCR reads using MiXCR and keeps one entry per CDR3 protein. The sample yields 95,000 to 120,000 distinct CDR3 sequences, 35% seen once. Material for sequencing was blood, either unsorted or a sorted T cell fraction (not recorded which). The sequence was obtained from a human donor who was either an allogeneic HSCT recipient or a stem cell or donor lymphocyte infusion donor (not recorded which). It is not recorded whose cells these are; they may come from a transplant donor. The chain joins TRBV12-3 or TRBV12-4 to TRBJ1-5; D unresolved. CDR3 nucleotides: TGTGCCAGCAGTTCCACCGGGTCTCGAAATCAGCCCCAGCATTTT. This translates into CASSSTGSRNQPQHF.